These 29 T cell receptor beta chains share one sample of origin, sequenced in a study of HIV-infected patients and healthy controls. No cell fractionation was done, so the repertoire covers all unsorted peripheral blood T cells. Alpha and beta constant-region primers primed reverse transcription of approximately 500 ng RNA. Using multiplexing indices, alpha and beta chain libraries were generated apart by chain-specific third strand synthesis. TCRdb re-called the 5' RACE reads with MiXCR, one entry per CDR3 protein. The sample lists around 4,300 distinct CDR3 sequences, 7.8% occurring once. The source was blood, collected before antiretroviral therapy. The source is an adult with HIV infection.

In its sample, this clonotype ranks as medium-sized. The chain uses TRBV3-1 and TRBJ2-5, with D tentatively TRBD2 (6 bases). V gave up 4 bases and J gave up 2 bases, with 14 bases separating them. Germline CDR1 and CDR2: LGHDT and YNNKEL (reference sequence). The CDR3 covers 15 residues. The CDR3 DNA is TGTGCCAGCAGCCCCGTGGCGGGGCTTCAAGAGACCCAGTACTTC. This translates into CASSPVAGLQETQYF.

This clonotype was found many times. V is TRBV27 and J is TRBJ1-4, with D possibly matching TRBD1 (6 bases). The CDR3 is made up of 17 amino acids. Trimming pared 5 bases from V and 4 bases from J, leaving 20 bases between. CDR1 and CDR2 (germline): MNHEY, SMNVEV (reference sequence). The CDR3 spells CASSGGQGEGYNEKLFF. Here the CDR3 DNA reads TGTGCCAGCAGTGGGGGGCAGGGTGAGGGTTATAATGAAAAACTGTTTTTT.

In its sample, this clonotype ranks as medium-sized. The J gene is TRBJ2-7, the V gene TRBV4-1, with D possibly being TRBD2 (5 bases). The germline V gene has CDR1 MGHRA and CDR2 YSYEKL. The length of the CDR3 is 13 residues. V was pared by 3 bases and J by 6 bases, with 12 bases between. For the CDR3, the DNA is TGCGCCAGCAGCCAGGTTGGGGAGAGCGAGCAGTACTTC. Its translation is CASSQVGESEQYF.

As DNA, the CDR3 is TGTGCCACCGCGGAGAGGGTTTATGAGCAGTTCTTC. Translating gives CATAERVYEQFF. The rearrangement links TRBV28 to TRBJ2-1, with D possibly being TRBD2 (5 bases). Germline-derived CDR1 and CDR2 are MDHEN and SYDVKM. The CDR3 totals 12 residues. V dropped 10 bases and J dropped 8 bases, with 15 bases sitting between them.

This clonotype is medium-sized. The chain links TRBV6-5 to TRBJ2-4; 9 bases are shared with TRBD1. V trimming: 7 bases; J trimming: 8 bases; junction bases outside the gene matches: 6. Germline V gene data show CDR1 as MNHEY and CDR2 as SVGAGI. This CDR3 contains 13 residues. This CDR3 is CASKGTGLDIQYF. The DNA of the CDR3 is TGTGCCAGCAAAGGGACAGGGTTAGACATTCAGTACTTC.

This clonotype was counted many times. The gene calls are TRBV9 and TRBJ2-3; D not certain. Germline V CDR1 and CDR2: SGDLS, YYNGEE. The CDR3 loop spans 17 amino acids. Trimming took off 3 bases at V and 0 bases at J, with 17 bases between the two ends. CDR3 sequence (DNA): TGTGCCAGCAGCGCGGATCCCGCCCTCCCTAGCACAGATACGCAGTATTTT. Amino acid sequence: CASSADPALPSTDTQYF.

Judged by abundance, this clonotype is medium-sized. This chain uses TRBV2 with TRBJ1-4; TRBD1 agrees at 7 bases. This CDR3 is built from 13 residues. Per the germline V gene, CDR1 is SNHLY and CDR2 is FYNNEI. Unmatched junction bases numbered 3, after V lost 5 bases and J lost 6 bases. The CDR3 reads CASSRDRDEKLFF. The CDR3, as DNA: TGTGCCAGCAGTCGCGACAGGGATGAAAAACTGTTTTTT.

V usage is TRBV7-4 and J usage is TRBJ2-4; maybe TRBD1 (5 bases). V was shortened by 1 base and J by 1 base, with 11 bases between the two germline ends. Per the germline V gene, CDR1 is SGHVT and CDR2 is SQSDAQ. There are 16 residues in the CDR3. As DNA, the CDR3 is TGTGCCAGCAGCTTAGGGGGCCTACTCGCCAAAAACATTCAGTACTTC. Its protein product is CASSLGGLLAKNIQYF. Using reference TRBV7-4 and TRBJ2-4 for the parts outside the CDR3, the full variable domain is GAGVSQSPRYKVAKRGRDVALRCDSISGHVTLYWYRQTLGQGSEVLTYSQSDAQRDKSGRPSGRFSAERPERSVSTLKIQRTEQGDSAVYLCASSLGGLLAKNIQYFGAGTRLSVL.

This clonotype was counted ten times or more. This sequence joins TRBV9 and TRBJ2-3; no clear D gene. V shed 3 bases and J shed 0 bases, with 11 bases lying between them. This CDR3 contains 15 residues. CDR1 and CDR2 (germline): SGDLS, YYNGEE. The CDR3 region is CASSGMGTSTDTQYF. As DNA, the CDR3 is TGTGCCAGCAGCGGTATGGGAACTAGCACAGATACGCAGTATTTT.

By share, this clonotype ranks as large. The J gene is TRBJ2-1, the V gene TRBV7-8, with 12 bases fitting TRBD2. J lost 8 bases, V lost 2 bases, and 7 bases had no gene match. The CDR3 contains 16 residues. Germline loops: CDR1 SGHVS, CDR2 FQNEAQ. CDR3 region: CASSLLAGGPIYEQFF. For the CDR3, the DNA is TGTGCCAGCAGCTTACTAGCGGGAGGGCCAATCTATGAGCAGTTCTTC.

V gene TRBV5-5 combines with J gene TRBJ1-1; D is uncertain. The V gene's germline CDR1 is SGHKS and CDR2 YYEKEE (reference sequence). The CDR3 consists of 15 residues. Between the trimmed V and J ends, which lost 1 base and 1 base, there was a span of 11 bases. The CDR3 DNA reads as TGTGCCAGCAGCTTGTACATACAGTCGAACACTGAAGCTTTCTTT. This codes for CASSLYIQSNTEAFF.

This clonotype is deemed medium-sized. The genes are TRBV7-2 and TRBJ2-7; D gene unclear. The CDR3 is made up of 12 amino acids. The germline V gene encodes CDR1 SGHTA and CDR2 FQGNSA. Deletions cut 1 base from V and 3 bases from J, with 4 bases between. The CDR3 sequence is CASSLGFYEQYF. The CDR3 nucleotides are TGTGCCAGCAGCTTAGGTTTCTACGAGCAGTACTTC.

The table lists this clonotype with many counts. The J gene is TRBJ2-1, the V gene TRBV28; D tentatively reads TRBD1 or TRBD2 (6 bases each). The CDR3 runs 15 residues. V lost 5 bases and J lost 1, with 12 bases in between. Germline V gene lookup returns CDR1 MDHEN and CDR2 SYDVKM. Here the CDR3 reads CASSPQGRSYNEQFF. For the CDR3, the DNA is TGTGCCAGCAGTCCCCAGGGGAGGTCCTACAATGAGCAGTTCTTC. Using reference TRBV28 and TRBJ2-1 for the parts outside the CDR3, the full variable domain is DVKVTQSSRYLVKRTGEKVFLECVQDMDHENMFWYRQDPGLGLRLIYFSYDVKMKEKGDIPEGYSVSREKKERFSLILESASTNQTSMYLCASSPQGRSYNEQFFGPGTRLTVL.

The chain recombines TRBV30 with TRBJ2-7; the D is unclear. Germline V gene data show CDR1 as GTSNPN and CDR2 as SVGIG (reference sequence). This CDR3 contains 13 residues. V was pared by 1 base and J by 2 bases, with 9 bases between. In DNA, the CDR3 is TGTGCCTGGAGTGAGGCCCAGACCTACGAGCAGTACTTC. It specifies CAWSEAQTYEQYF.

This chain connects TRBV28 to TRBJ1-5; TRBD1 aligns across 10 bases. The junction had 5 bases not matched to a gene; V was cut back by 5 bases and J by 4 bases. The V gene's germline CDR1 is MDHEN and CDR2 SYDVKM. The CDR3 totals 15 residues. Written as DNA, the CDR3 is TGTGCCAGCAGTCCGACAGGGGGCTTGAATCAGCCCCAGCATTTT. Encoded protein: CASSPTGGLNQPQHF.

This clonotype showed up many times. The chain combines TRBV27 with TRBJ1-4; 10 bases are shared with TRBD1. This CDR3 is built from 19 residues. In germline, CDR1 is MNHEY, CDR2 SMNVEV (reference sequence). After removal of 6 bases from V and 5 bases from J, the junction contained 18 bases not matched to a gene. The CDR3 spells CASSQRLYLGQGLNEKLFF. The CDR3 DNA follows: TGTGCCAGCAGCCAAAGACTCTATTTGGGACAGGGGTTAAATGAAAAACTGTTTTTT.

This clonotype appeared many times. This sequence joins TRBV20-1 and TRBJ2-2; tentatively, D is TRBD1 or TRBD2 (5 bases each). CDR3 length equals 17 residues. Looked up from germline, CDR1 is DFQATT and CDR2 is SNEGSKA (reference sequence). Trimming removed 0 bases from V and 0 bases from J, with 14 bases in between. The DNA for the CDR3 is TGCAGTGCTAGAGATCGTGACGGGACCACGAACACCGGGGAGCTGTTTTTT. It translates to CSARDRDGTTNTGELFF.

V usage is TRBV27 and J usage is TRBJ2-5; D call uncertain. Germline values: CDR1 MNHEY, CDR2 SMNVEV (reference sequence). There are 14 residues in the CDR3. V gave up 6 bases and J gave up 3 bases, with 14 bases separating them. The CDR3, as DNA: TGTGCCAGCAGCCCCTCCGCAGTAGAAGAGACCCAGTACTTC. Translating it yields CASSPSAVEETQYF.

This clonotype has at least ten counts. The V gene is TRBV20-1, the J gene TRBJ1-2; tentative D call: TRBD1 (6 bases). V was shortened by 5 bases and J by 6 bases, with 19 bases between the two germline ends. The CDR3 is 14 amino acids. Germline V gene lookup returns CDR1 DFQATT and CDR2 SNEGSKA (reference sequence). CDR3 sequence: CSASGDPLTNGYTF. The CDR3 nucleotides are TGCAGTGCTTCAGGGGATCCCCTTACGAATGGCTACACCTTC.

This clonotype showed up many times. The V gene is TRBV5-5, the J gene TRBJ2-1; the D gene is possibly TRBD1 (5 bases). Germline V CDR1 and CDR2: SGHKS, YYEKEE (reference sequence). Deletions cut 0 bases from V and 1 base from J, with 11 bases between. The CDR3 loop spans 16 amino acids. The CDR3 loop is CASSLEGELSYNEQFF. The CDR3 nucleotides are TGTGCCAGCAGCTTGGAAGGGGAACTTTCCTACAATGAGCAGTTCTTC.

This clonotype is categorized as medium-sized (0.01 to 0.1%). The rearrangement links TRBV7-2 to TRBJ1-5; 7 nucleotides line up with TRBD1. The CDR3 spans 14 residues. Losses at the gene ends were 3 bases for V and 4 bases for J; bases not matched to a gene: 3. Germline V CDR1 and CDR2: SGHTA, FQGNSA. The CDR3 bases are TGTGCCAGCAGCTTGACAGGGCAGAATCAGCCCCAGCATTTT. The encoded protein is CASSLTGQNQPQHF. The whole variable domain, filled in from reference TRBV7-2 and TRBJ1-5, reads GAGVSQSPSNKVTEKGKDVELRCDPISGHTALYWYRQSLGQGLEFLIYFQGNSAPDKSGLPSDRFSAERTGGSVSTLTIQRTQQEDSAVYLCASSLTGQNQPQHFGDGTRLSIL.

Ten or more counts support this clonotype. This chain uses TRBV12-3 or TRBV12-4 with TRBJ2-5, with D perhaps matching TRBD1 or TRBD2 (5 bases each). V gave up 2 bases and J gave up 5 bases, with 12 bases separating them. The CDR3 has 14 residues. CDR3 sequence reads: CASSLSGGVETQYF. CDR3 DNA: TGTGCCAGCAGTTTAAGTGGGGGAGTGGAGACCCAGTACTTC.

By proportion, this clonotype is medium-sized (0.01 to 0.1%). The V and J genes are TRBV7-4 and TRBJ2-4, with a weak D call TRBD2 (6 bases). V was pared by 5 bases and J by 5 bases, with 25 bases between. Germline V lookup: CDR1 SGHVT, CDR2 SQSDAQ. There are 18 residues in the CDR3. In nucleotides, the CDR3 is TGTGCCAGCAGCAATTCGGGAGACAGCCAGTTTGTCCAAAACATTCAGTACTTC. It codes for CASSNSGDSQFVQNIQYF. Supplemented by reference TRBV7-4 and TRBJ2-4, the full variable domain reads GAGVSQSPRYKVAKRGRDVALRCDSISGHVTLYWYRQTLGQGSEVLTYSQSDAQRDKSGRPSGRFSAERPERSVSTLKIQRTEQGDSAVYLCASSNSGDSQFVQNIQYFGAGTRLSVL.

Turning to this clonotype: The junction and the germline gene differ at one end; a read error may be behind it. The chain combines TRBV7-7 with TRBJ2-5; 12 bases align to TRBD2. Germline CDR1 is SSHAT and CDR2 is FNYEAQ (reference sequence). The CDR3 totals 18 residues. CDR3 region: CASSLVLAGGHGVETQYF. The CDR3 DNA reads TGTGCTAGCAGCTTAGTACTAGCGGGGGGCCACGGTGTGGAGACCCAGTACTTC.

By share, this clonotype counts as medium-sized. The chain combines TRBV12-3 or TRBV12-4 with TRBJ2-1; 7 bases line up with TRBD1. This CDR3 region has 12 residues. V shed 5 bases and J 6 bases; nucleotides not matched to a gene: 1. CDR3 region: CASSQGVNEQFF. The CDR3 nucleotides are TGTGCCAGCAGTCAGGGGGTCAATGAGCAGTTCTTC.

The chain couples TRBV5-1 to TRBJ1-5; D is unresolved. V was trimmed by 4 bases and J by 2 bases, leaving 7 bases between them. Germline V gives CDR1 SGHRS, CDR2 YFSETQ. This CDR3 contains 13 residues. CDR3 residues: CASSHDGNQPQHF. CDR3 in DNA: TGCGCCAGCAGCCACGACGGCAATCAGCCCCAGCATTTT. Full variable domain (rest looked up from reference TRBV5-1 and TRBJ1-5): KAGVTQTPRYLIKTRGQQVTLSCSPISGHRSVSWYQQTPGQGLQFLFEYFSETQRNKGNFPGRFSGRQFSNSRSEMNVSTLELGDSALYLCASSHDGNQPQHFGDGTRLSIL.

This clonotype is medium-sized within its sample. The V and J genes are TRBV6-5 and TRBJ1-1, with D unresolved. Per germline, CDR1 MNHEY and CDR2 SVGAGI. V lost 5 bases and J 10 bases, leaving 20 bases between the germline ends. The CDR3 consists of 14 residues. Here the CDR3 DNA reads TGTGCCAGCAGTCATCCCCGGGGTGGGGTTACAGCTTTCTTT. Residues: CASSHPRGGVTAFF.

This clonotype occurred a few times. CDR3 coding DNA: TGTGCCAGCAGTTTATGGGGTCAGCCCCAGCATTTT. It translates to CASSLWGQPQHF. The rearrangement uses TRBV12-3 or TRBV12-4 and TRBJ1-5; D uncertain. Trimming took 2 bases from V and 6 from J, leaving 5 bases between them. This CDR3 comprises 12 residues.

A few counts support this clonotype. This chain joins TRBV20-1 and TRBJ2-7; D not resolved. Trimming stripped 0 bases from V and 3 bases from J, with 12 bases between. Germline V gives CDR1 DFQATT, CDR2 SNEGSKA (reference sequence). The CDR3 is 14 residues long. The CDR3, as DNA: TGCAGTGCTAGAGATTCTGGTGCGGACTACGAGCAGTACTTC. This translates into CSARDSGADYEQYF.